The rows below give T cell receptor beta chains drawn from one sample of a study of blood T cell repertoires in COVID-19. Generated by immunoSEQ multiplex PCR, the TCRdb table keeps only in-frame clones and is missing some. The sample consists of 200,000 to 300,000 clones, around 82% of them appearing once. The sample taken for sequencing was peripheral blood. The receptors here all came from a human donor in a cohort sampled during active COVID-19. Both conserved end residues are part of each CDR3. Each record gives: D gene, V gene, J gene, CDR3 protein. The D gene is left open where the match is weak.

D gene: .; V gene: TRBV5-4; J gene: TRBJ2-3; CDR3 protein: CASSLGVAGGDTQYF
D gene: .; V gene: TRBV7-9; J gene: TRBJ1-1; CDR3 protein: CASSLVADNTEAFF
D gene: TRBD1; V gene: TRBV10-1; J gene: TRBJ1-1; CDR3 protein: CASSQGARTEAFF
D gene: .; V gene: TRBV4-3; J gene: TRBJ1-3; CDR3 protein: CASSQGGGSGNTIYF
D gene: .; V gene: TRBV6-2/TRBV6-3; J gene: TRBJ2-2; CDR3 protein: CASSYNALGELFF
D gene: .; V gene: TRBV9; J gene: TRBJ1-2; CDR3 protein: CASSAQTAIGSYTF
D gene: TRBD2; V gene: TRBV14; J gene: TRBJ2-7; CDR3 protein: CASSVRGAGVVWQYF
D gene: .; V gene: TRBV7-9; J gene: TRBJ2-7; CDR3 protein: CASSQKGPQGTYEQYF
D gene: .; V gene: TRBV18; J gene: TRBJ2-3; CDR3 protein: CASSLLVRVLQWDTDTDTQYF
D gene: TRBD1; V gene: TRBV6-5; J gene: TRBJ1-3; CDR3 protein: CASSPRGRENTIYF
D gene: .; V gene: TRBV19; J gene: TRBJ1-1; CDR3 protein: CASSPKGPTGIYYTEAFF
D gene: .; V gene: TRBV19; J gene: TRBJ2-2; CDR3 protein: CASSIGLQARTGELFF
D gene: TRBD1; V gene: TRBV12-3/TRBV12-4; J gene: TRBJ1-1; CDR3 protein: CASTRTGDTEAFF
D gene: TRBD2; V gene: TRBV4-2; J gene: TRBJ2-3; CDR3 protein: CASSQDVGLAGTDTQYF
D gene: .; V gene: TRBV24-1; J gene: TRBJ1-2; CDR3 protein: CATSDLRGYGYTF
D gene: TRBD1; V gene: TRBV5-5; J gene: TRBJ1-3; CDR3 protein: CASSLGDRGWNTIYF
D gene: .; V gene: TRBV27; J gene: TRBJ1-5; CDR3 protein: CASSWAGSNQPQHF
D gene: TRBD1; V gene: TRBV2; J gene: TRBJ1-4; CDR3 protein: CASSGDRVKVNEKLFF
D gene: TRBD2; V gene: TRBV5-1; J gene: TRBJ2-5; CDR3 protein: CASSPGGVQETQYF
D gene: .; V gene: TRBV29-1; J gene: TRBJ2-5; CDR3 protein: CSVGQSYQETQYF
D gene: TRBD2; V gene: TRBV6-1; J gene: TRBJ2-1; CDR3 protein: CASSEFPSGSQNEQFF
D gene: TRBD2; V gene: TRBV7-3; J gene: TRBJ2-1; CDR3 protein: CASSLSTSGRRLGDEQFF
D gene: TRBD1; V gene: TRBV19; J gene: TRBJ1-5; CDR3 protein: CASREDRGSNQPQHF
D gene: .; V gene: TRBV5-1; J gene: TRBJ1-5; CDR3 protein: CASSLVYGSQPQHF
D gene: .; V gene: TRBV29-1; J gene: TRBJ1-1; CDR3 protein: CSVQKNTEAFF
D gene: .; V gene: TRBV7-6; J gene: TRBJ1-1; CDR3 protein: CASSLGGRGRAEAFF
D gene: .; V gene: TRBV7-8; J gene: TRBJ2-7; CDR3 protein: CASSFQRLSSGQYF
D gene: .; V gene: TRBV10-1; J gene: TRBJ1-1; CDR3 protein: CASSEVDSDTEAFF
D gene: TRBD2; V gene: TRBV3-1/TRBV3-2; J gene: TRBJ2-3; CDR3 protein: CATSLVAGGIDTQYF
D gene: .; V gene: TRBV18; J gene: TRBJ1-2; CDR3 protein: CASSPIEGAENYGYTF
D gene: .; V gene: TRBV5-4; J gene: TRBJ1-2; CDR3 protein: CASSHGTLQGGNGYTF
D gene: TRBD1; V gene: TRBV24-1; J gene: TRBJ1-2; CDR3 protein: CATSDPGQSYGYTF
D gene: .; V gene: TRBV6-5; J gene: TRBJ2-6; CDR3 protein: CASSGGSSGANVLTF
D gene: .; V gene: TRBV6-5; J gene: TRBJ2-7; CDR3 protein: CASRDSATYEQYF
D gene: TRBD2; V gene: TRBV5-6; J gene: TRBJ2-7; CDR3 protein: CASSLRTSGSLGYEQYF
D gene: .; V gene: TRBV10-2; J gene: TRBJ2-5; CDR3 protein: CASSELETQYF
D gene: TRBD1; V gene: TRBV11-3; J gene: TRBJ2-2; CDR3 protein: CASSWGTGGSAGELFF